Listed below are T cell receptor beta chains from one sample, sequenced in a study of T cells after yellow fever vaccination. Each CDR3 protein gets one entry after TCRdb re-called the 5' RACE reads with MiXCR. The repertoire holds about 130,000 distinct CDR3 sequences, with under 8% as singletons. The sample in question was CD4+ T cells sorted from PBMCs, obtained around 10 days after the first yellow fever vaccination. The receptor set was obtained from a man aged 18 to 29 who received the YFV17D yellow fever vaccine. The CDR3 runs from the conserved cysteine through the conserved F or W. The D gene is left open where the match is weak. Only part of the rows carry a size: once, few, many, or a class if the clone is expanded.

>TRBV12-3/TRBV12-4|many|NA
CASSLERDQPQHF
>TRBV4-1|many|NA
CASSQSMTPGSSGNTIYF
>TRBV28|many|NA
CASTLGGSNTGELFF
>TRBV12-3/TRBV12-4|many|NA
CASRVGIVGTDTQYF
>TRBV11-2|many|NA
CASSLEGNGYTF
>TRBV18|few|NA
CASSPLRENTGELFF
>TRBV7-2|many|TRBD1
CASRSGGTYNEQFF
>TRBV5-1|many|TRBD2
CASSFPGGNTGELFF
>TRBV18|once|NA
CASSLIESEKLFF
>TRBV19|many|TRBD1
CASTPSTGVRETQYF
>TRBV2|many|NA
CASSEGGTRQFF
>TRBV27|many|NA
CASSLRQGSYEQYF
>TRBV29-1|many|TRBD1
CSVDGATGNGYTF
>TRBV20-1|many|NA
CSARNRVGNTEAFF
>TRBV7-3|few|NA
CASSLVGRATDTQYF
>TRBV6-5|many|NA
CASSYGGPTDTQYF
>TRBV18|NA|NA
CASSPMSSYKQYF
>TRBV5-1|many|NA
CASSVGMRGRTSYEQYF
>TRBV7-3|many|NA
CASSLMTAEDEQFF
>TRBV15|many|NA
CATSRVGVSNQPQHF
>TRBV6-5|many|NA
CASSISYSNQPQHF
>TRBV5-1|few|NA
CASSAAPGPLNEKLFF
>TRBV18|many|TRBD1
CASSPETGDTEAFF
>TRBV29-1|NA|NA
CSAGRQNNEQFF
>TRBV20-1|NA|NA
CSADTQTGPDYEQYF
>TRBV6-1|NA|NA
CASKKKGQSLSPLHF